This TCR beta chain was obtained from a study of CD8 T cells in Susac syndrome. Looked up from germline, CDR1 is LGHDT and CDR2 is YNNKEL (reference sequence). The length of the CDR3 is 14 residues. V lost 3 bases, J lost 5 bases, and 11 bases lay in between. CD8+ and CD4+ T cells taken from blood had their TCR beta sequenced. Controls comprised healthy donors matched for age and sex. TEMRA cells were enriched by FACS, while CD8+ and CD4+ T cells were obtained through a negative isolation that was performed magnetically. Random hexamers primed reverse transcription of roughly 0.5 to 1 ug RNA. Amplification of TCR beta CDR3 was carried out by immunoSEQ multiplex PCR, which covered 54 Vbeta and 13 Jbeta segments. TCRdb ran MiXCR on the immunoSEQ multiplex PCR reads and lists one entry per CDR3 protein. Of roughly 47,000 distinct CDR3 sequences listed, nearly 95% are singletons.

The TCR was taken from a human donor in good health. V is TRBV3-1 and J is TRBJ2-1, with D tentatively TRBD2 (6 bases). Material for sequencing was CD8+ T cells from PBMCs. The CDR3 region has the DNA TGTGCCAGCAGCCATCAGGACTACCACAATGAGCAGTTCTTC. This translates into CASSHQDYHNEQFF.